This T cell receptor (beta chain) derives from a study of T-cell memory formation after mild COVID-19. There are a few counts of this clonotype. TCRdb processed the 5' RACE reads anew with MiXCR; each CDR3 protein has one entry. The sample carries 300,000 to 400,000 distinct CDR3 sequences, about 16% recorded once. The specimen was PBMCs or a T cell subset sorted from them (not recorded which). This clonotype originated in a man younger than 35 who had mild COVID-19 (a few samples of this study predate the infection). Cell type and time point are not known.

The CDR3 DNA reads TGTGCCAGCAGCCGGAGCGGGGGCGATGAGCAGTACGTC. This encodes CASSRSGGDEQYV. J is TRBJ2-7 and V is TRBV7-2; 8 bases match TRBD2. The CDR3 totals 13 residues. Germline values: CDR1 SGHTA, CDR2 FQGNSA. V shed 5 bases and J 7 bases; nucleotides not matched to a gene: 7.